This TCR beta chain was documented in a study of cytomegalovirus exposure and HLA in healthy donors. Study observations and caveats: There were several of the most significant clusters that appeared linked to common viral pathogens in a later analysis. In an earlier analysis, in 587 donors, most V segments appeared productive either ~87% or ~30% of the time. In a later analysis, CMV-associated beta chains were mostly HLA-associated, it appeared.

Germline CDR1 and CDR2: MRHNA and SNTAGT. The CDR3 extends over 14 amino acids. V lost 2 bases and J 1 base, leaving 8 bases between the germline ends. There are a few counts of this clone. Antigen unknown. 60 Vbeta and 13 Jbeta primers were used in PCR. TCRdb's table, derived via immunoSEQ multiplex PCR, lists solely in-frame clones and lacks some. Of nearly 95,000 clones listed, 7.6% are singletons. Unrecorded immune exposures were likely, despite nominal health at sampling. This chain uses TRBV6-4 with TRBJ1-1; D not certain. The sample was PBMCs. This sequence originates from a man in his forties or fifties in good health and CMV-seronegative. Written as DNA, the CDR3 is TGTGCCAGCAGTGACGGAGGTGAGAACACTGAAGCTTTCTTT. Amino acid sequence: CASSDGGENTEAFF.